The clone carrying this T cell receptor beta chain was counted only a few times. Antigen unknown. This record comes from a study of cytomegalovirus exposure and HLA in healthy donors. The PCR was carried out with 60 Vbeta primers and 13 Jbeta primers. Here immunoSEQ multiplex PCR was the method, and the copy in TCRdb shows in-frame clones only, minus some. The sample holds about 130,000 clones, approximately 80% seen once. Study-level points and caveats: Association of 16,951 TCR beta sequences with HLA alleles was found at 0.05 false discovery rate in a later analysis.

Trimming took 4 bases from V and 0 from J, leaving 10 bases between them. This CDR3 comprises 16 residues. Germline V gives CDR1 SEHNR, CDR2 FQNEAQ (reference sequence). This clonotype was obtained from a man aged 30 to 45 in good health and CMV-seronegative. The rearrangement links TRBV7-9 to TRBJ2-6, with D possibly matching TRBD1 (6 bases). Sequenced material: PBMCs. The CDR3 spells CASSSLGGSGANVLTF. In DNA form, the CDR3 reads TGTGCCAGCAGCTCTTTAGGGGGCTCTGGGGCCAACGTCCTGACTTTC.